Listed below are T cell receptor beta chains from one sample, sequenced in a study of cytomegalovirus exposure and HLA in healthy donors. Method: immunoSEQ multiplex PCR; TCRdb's copy keeps in-frame clones and lacks some. The sample gives 110,000 to 150,000 clones, more than 75% of which show up once; about 3.8% is in the top ten. The sample comprised PBMCs. Receptor source: a man between 18 and 29 years old in good health and CMV-seronegative. Both conserved end residues are part of each CDR3. The D gene is left open where the match is weak. Clone size, where shown, is once, few, many, or a class for clones that have expanded.

TRBD2,TRBJ2-1,-,TRBV19,TGTGCCAGTAGTATGAGCGGGAGCGCCTACAATGAGCAGTTCTTC,CASSMSGSAYNEQFF
-,TRBJ2-5,-,TRBV7-6,TGTGCCAGCAGCTTAAGCCCTAGTAGGCGGCAAGAGACCCAGTACTTC,CASSLSPSRRQETQYF
TRBD1,TRBJ1-1,once,TRBV6-1,TGTGCCAGCAGTGAATATGGACAGGGAGTTAGTACTGAAGCTTTCTTT,CASSEYGQGVSTEAFF
TRBD2,TRBJ2-5,-,TRBV10-2,TGCGCCAGCAGTGAGGACGGAAGGGGCGGGGGGGCGGTAGAGACCCAGTACTTC,CASSEDGRGGGAVETQYF
TRBD2,TRBJ2-2,-,TRBV27,TGTGCCAGCTCCTATGTGCTAGCGGGCACCGGGGAGCTGTTTTTT,CASSYVLAGTGELFF
-,TRBJ2-6,-,TRBV4-1,TGCGCCAGCAGCCAAGATGATCAGCAGGCTGGGGCCAACGTCCTGACTTTC,CASSQDDQQAGANVLTF
TRBD2,TRBJ2-3,-,TRBV5-1,TGCGCCAGCCGGGGGGGCAACACAGATACGCAGTATTTT,CASRGGNTDTQYF
-,TRBJ1-1,-,TRBV30,TGTGCCTGCATACGGGATATTCTAGATTTGGCTTTCTTT,CACIRDILDLAFF
TRBD2,TRBJ2-5,-,TRBV5-4,TGTGCCAGCAGCCTAACTAGCGGGGGTTTCGAGACCCAGTACTTC,CASSLTSGGFETQYF
-,TRBJ2-7,-,TRBV28,TGTGCCAGCAGTGGGGGACAACTCTACGGGCAGTACTTC,CASSGGQLYGQYF
-,TRBJ2-7,few,TRBV5-4,TGTGCCAGCAGCTTGACTAGCTCCTACGAGCAGTACTTC,CASSLTSSYEQYF
TRBD2,TRBJ2-7,once,TRBV7-2,TGTGCCAGCAGCCCGGGGGGACTAAACTACGAGCAGTACTTC,CASSPGGLNYEQYF
TRBD1,TRBJ2-1,-,TRBV27,TGTGCCAGCAGTCCTGACAGGGAGCTCTACAATGAGCAGTTCTTC,CASSPDRELYNEQFF
-,TRBJ2-6,-,TRBV29-1,TGCAGCGTTGCACTTGGGGGCGGGTCTGGGGCCAACGTCCTGACTTTC,CSVALGGGSGANVLTF
TRBD1,TRBJ2-2,-,TRBV9,TGTGCCAGCAGCGTGGGACAGGGGGCCATCGGGGAGCTGTTTTTT,CASSVGQGAIGELFF
-,TRBJ2-3,-,TRBV11-3,TGTGCCAGCAGCTCAGGGACAGATACGCAGTATTTT,CASSSGTDTQYF
-,TRBJ1-5,-,TRBV19,TGTGCCAGTAGTAGAGGAGGACAGTTTAATCAGCCCCAGCATTTT,CASSRGGQFNQPQHF